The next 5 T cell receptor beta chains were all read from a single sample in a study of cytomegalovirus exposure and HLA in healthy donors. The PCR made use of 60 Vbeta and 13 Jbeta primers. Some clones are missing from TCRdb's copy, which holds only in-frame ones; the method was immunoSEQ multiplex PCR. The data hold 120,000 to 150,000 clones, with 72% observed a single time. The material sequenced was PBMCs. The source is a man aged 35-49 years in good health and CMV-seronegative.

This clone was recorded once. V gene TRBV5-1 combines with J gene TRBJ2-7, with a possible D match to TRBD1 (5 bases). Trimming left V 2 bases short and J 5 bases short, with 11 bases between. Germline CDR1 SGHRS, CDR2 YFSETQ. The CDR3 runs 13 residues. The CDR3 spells CASSFDGANEQYF. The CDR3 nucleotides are TGCGCCAGCAGCTTCGATGGGGCAAACGAGCAGTACTTC.

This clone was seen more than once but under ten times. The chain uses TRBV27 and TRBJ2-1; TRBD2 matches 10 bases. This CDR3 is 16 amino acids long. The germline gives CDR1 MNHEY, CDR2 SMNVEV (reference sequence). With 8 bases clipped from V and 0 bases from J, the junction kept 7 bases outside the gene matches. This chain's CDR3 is CASLSGRRSSYNEQFF. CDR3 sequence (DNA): TGTGCCAGCCTTAGCGGGAGGCGGAGCTCCTACAATGAGCAGTTCTTC.

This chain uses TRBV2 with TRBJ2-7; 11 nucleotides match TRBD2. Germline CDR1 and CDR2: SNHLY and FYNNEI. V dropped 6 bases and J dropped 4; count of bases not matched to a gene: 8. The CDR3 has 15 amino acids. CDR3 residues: CASRRYSGRGYEQYF. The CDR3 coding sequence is TGTGCCAGCAGACGATATAGCGGGAGGGGGTACGAGCAGTACTTC.

The CDR3 here is CASSQGWTANTGELFF. DNA for the CDR3: TGCGCCAGCAGCCAAGGTTGGACAGCGAACACCGGGGAGCTGTTTTTT. The chain is built from TRBV4-3 and TRBJ2-2; possible D gene TRBD1, 6 bases. CDR1 LGHNA and CDR2 YSLEER come from the germline V gene. The CDR3 extends over 16 amino acids. V lost 1 base, J lost 0 bases, and 9 bases lay in between.

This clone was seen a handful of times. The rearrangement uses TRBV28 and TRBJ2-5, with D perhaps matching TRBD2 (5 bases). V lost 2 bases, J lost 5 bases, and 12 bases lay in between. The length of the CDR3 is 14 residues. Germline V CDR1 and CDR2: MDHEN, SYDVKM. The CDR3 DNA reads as TGTGCCAGCAGTTTAGTTGACGGGATTGAGACCCAGTACTTC. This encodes CASSLVDGIETQYF.